The 26 T cell receptor beta chains in this list originate from one sample, sequenced in a study of blood T cell repertoires in COVID-19. The data were produced by immunoSEQ multiplex PCR, yet TCRdb's version contains in-frame clones alone and is incomplete. The sample yields around 250,000 clones, approximately 87% seen once. Sequenced material: peripheral blood. Receptor source: a man between 60 and 75 years old with acute or convalescent COVID-19.

This chain joins TRBV24-1 and TRBJ2-5; 10 positions match TRBD1. The length of the CDR3 is 14 residues. Germline V gene data show CDR1 as KGHDR and CDR2 as SFDVKD. V shed 8 bases and J 5 bases; nucleotides not matched to a gene: 7. The CDR3 here is CATKDRGRGETQYF. The CDR3, as DNA: TGTGCCACCAAAGACAGGGGGCGCGGGGAGACCCAGTACTTC.

The rearrangement uses TRBV5-1 and TRBJ2-7; tentative D call: TRBD2 (5 bases). Per the germline V gene, CDR1 is SGHRS and CDR2 is YFSETQ. The CDR3 has 13 residues. V was shortened by 4 bases and J by 0 bases, with 8 bases between the two germline ends. The CDR3 DNA sequence: TGCGCCAGCAGCGCGACTAACTCCTACGAGCAGTACTTC. It translates to CASSATNSYEQYF.

This clone was detected only once. The chain recombines TRBV2 with TRBJ1-2; D unclear. Germline V gene sequence: CDR1 SNHLY, CDR2 FYNNEI. Trimming stripped 5 bases from V and 4 bases from J, with 8 bases between. The CDR3 sequence is 12 residues long. The CDR3 is CASSPRSYGYTF. CDR3 in DNA: TGTGCCAGCAGTCCCAGGTCCTATGGCTACACCTTC.

The chain couples TRBV5-4 to TRBJ2-5; the D gene is possibly TRBD1 (6 bases). Trimming shortened V by 4 bases and J by 5 bases, and 15 bases separated the two germline ends. The CDR3 runs 14 residues. CDR1 is SGHNT and CDR2 is YYREEE in the germline V gene (reference sequence). CDR3 DNA: TGTGCCAGCAGCACCCCCCCAGGGGTGGAGACCCAGTACTTC. It specifies CASSTPPGVETQYF.

The chain joins TRBV11-3 to TRBJ2-1, with D maybe TRBD2 (6 bases). Trimming stripped 0 bases from V and 12 bases from J, with 12 bases between. This CDR3 is built from 13 residues. Germline CDR1 is SGHNT and CDR2 is YENEEA. Here the CDR3 reads CASSLDLAKRQFF. As DNA, the CDR3 is TGTGCCAGCAGCTTAGACCTAGCGAAGAGGCAGTTCTTC.

V and J are TRBV3-1 (or the pseudogene TRBV3-2) and TRBJ2-1, with TRBD1 matching 7 bases. With 5 bases clipped from V and 3 bases from J, the junction kept 7 bases outside the gene matches. CDR3 length equals 15 residues. CDR1 and CDR2 from the germline V gene are LGHDT and YNNKEL (reference sequence). The CDR3 is CASSDRDSNYNEQFF. The CDR3 nucleotides read TGTGCCAGCAGCGACCGGGACAGCAACTACAATGAGCAGTTCTTC.

The chain recombines TRBV28 with TRBJ2-5, with 15 bases lining up with TRBD2. The CDR3 runs to 16 residues. V shed 5 bases and J 5 bases; nucleotides not matched to a gene: 6. Germline-derived CDR1 and CDR2 are MDHEN and SYDVKM. In DNA, the CDR3 is TGTGCCAGCAGTCGGACTAGCGGGAGGGGGTACGAGACCCAGTACTTC. This gives the protein CASSRTSGRGYETQYF.

V is TRBV6-5 and J is TRBJ2-2, with D uncertain. Trimming cost V 2 bases and J 2 bases, with 6 bases left between them. This CDR3 has 14 amino acids. Per the germline V gene, CDR1 is MNHEY and CDR2 is SVGAGI. The CDR3 bases are TGTGCCAGCAGTTACAATTCTAACACCGGGGAGCTGTTTTTT. Translating gives CASSYNSNTGELFF.

The V and J genes are TRBV28 and TRBJ2-1; 11 bases fit TRBD2. Germline assignment: CDR1 MDHEN and CDR2 SYDVKM. The V gene end was trimmed by 4 bases and the J gene end by 6 bases; junction bases not matched to a gene: 2. CDR3 length: 14 residues. CDR3 amino acids: CASSWGLAANEQFF. CDR3 coding DNA: TGTGCCAGCAGTTGGGGACTAGCGGCCAATGAGCAGTTCTTC.

This chain connects TRBV7-3 to TRBJ2-2, with D maybe TRBD1 (6 bases). V lost 5 bases and J 6 bases, leaving 10 bases between the germline ends. The V gene's germline CDR1 is SGHTA and CDR2 FQGTGA. The CDR3 runs to 13 residues. The CDR3 is CASSDTGSGELFF. CDR3 sequence (DNA): TGTGCCAGCAGCGACACAGGGTCCGGGGAGCTGTTTTTT.

The CDR3 protein is CASSLDRGASPLHF. DNA of the CDR3: TGCGCCAGCAGCTTAGACAGGGGGGCTTCACCCCTCCACTTT. The V call is TRBV5-1, the J call TRBJ1-6; 9 bases map to TRBD1. Germline CDR1 reads SGHRS; CDR2 reads YFSETQ. The CDR3 loop spans 14 amino acids. The V gene end was trimmed by 2 bases and the J gene end by 9 bases; junction bases not matched to a gene: 3.

The rearrangement joins TRBV7-2 to TRBJ2-3; 8 nucleotides agree with TRBD2. The CDR3 loop spans 14 amino acids. Germline-derived CDR1 and CDR2 are SGHTA and FQGNSA. With V trimmed by 1 base and J by 8 bases, 5 bases remained unmatched. The CDR3 loop reads CASSLGHGRGTQYF. The CDR3 DNA follows: TGTGCCAGCAGCTTAGGGCACGGGAGGGGTACGCAGTATTTT. Using reference TRBV7-2 and TRBJ2-3 for the parts outside the CDR3, the full variable domain is GAGVSQSPSNKVTEKGKDVELRCDPISGHTALYWYRQSLGQGLEFLIYFQGNSAPDKSGLPSDRFSAERTGGSVSTLTIQRTQQEDSAVYLCASSLGHGRGTQYFGPGTRLTVL.

The rearrangement links TRBV27 to TRBJ1-5; 8 bases are shared with TRBD1. Trimming cost V 2 bases and J 6 bases; bases outside gene matches: 3. Per the germline V gene, CDR1 is MNHEY and CDR2 is SMNVEV (reference sequence). The CDR3 totals 14 residues. This chain's CDR3 is CASSLDRGSQPQHF. DNA for the CDR3: TGTGCCAGCAGTTTAGACAGGGGAAGTCAGCCCCAGCATTTT.

V usage is TRBV9 and J usage is TRBJ2-4, with D possibly being TRBD2 (7 bases). V was trimmed by 2 bases and J by 11 bases, leaving 11 bases between them. Germline CDR1 SGDLS, CDR2 YYNGEE. The CDR3 runs to 12 residues. In DNA form, the CDR3 reads TGTGCCAGCAGCGTGACGGGGGGCTTTCAGTACTTC. It translates to CASSVTGGFQYF.

The chain joins TRBV29-1 to TRBJ1-2, with TRBD1 identical over 8 bases. The CDR3 has 11 residues. CDR1 is SQVTM and CDR2 is ANQGSEA in the germline V gene. Germline trimming cut 8 bases from V and 10 bases from J; bases unmatched to any gene: 9. CDR3 nucleotides: TGCAGCTTCACTACAGGGGGTTCCTACACCTTC. As protein: CSFTTGGSYTF.

This clone was counted only a few times. The chain combines TRBV7-3 with TRBJ2-7; 15 positions match TRBD2. The CDR3 contains 14 residues. Germline V gene data show CDR1 as SGHTA and CDR2 as FQGTGA. V trimming: 4 bases; J trimming: 8 bases; junction bases outside the gene matches: 3. The CDR3 DNA is TGTGCCAGCAGCTCGGGACTAGCGGGAGGACAGCAGTACTTC. Translating gives CASSSGLAGGQQYF.

The rearrangement uses TRBV27 and TRBJ2-1, with D unclear. This CDR3 comprises 17 residues. Trimming pared 3 bases from V and 0 bases from J, leaving 15 bases between. Germline V gene lookup returns CDR1 MNHEY and CDR2 SMNVEV (reference sequence). In nucleotides, the CDR3 is TGTGCCAGCAGTTTTTTATCGATACGACACTCCTACAATGAGCAGTTCTTC. Protein: CASSFLSIRHSYNEQFF.

This rearrangement joins TRBV4-3 to TRBJ2-3, with 7 bases fitting TRBD1. CDR1 LGHNA and CDR2 YSLEER come from the germline V gene. The CDR3 consists of 17 residues. The ends lost 0 bases at V and 2 bases at J; junction bases unmatched: 8. The CDR3 sequence: CASSQDIGQAATDTQYF. CDR3 nucleotides: TGCGCCAGCAGCCAAGATATAGGACAGGCGGCCACAGATACGCAGTATTTT.

J is TRBJ2-1 and V is TRBV24-1; D uncertain. Trimming left V 6 bases short and J 4 bases short, with 6 bases between. The CDR3 contains 12 residues. CDR1 and CDR2 from the germline V gene are KGHDR and SFDVKD. The CDR3 region is CATSNSYNEQFF. CDR3 bases: TGTGCCACCAGTAACAGTTACAATGAGCAGTTCTTC.

The genes are TRBV6-6 and TRBJ2-1; 7 positions agree with TRBD1. Per germline, CDR1 MNHNY and CDR2 SVGAGI (reference sequence). With V trimmed by 0 bases and J by 15 bases, 2 bases remained unmatched. The CDR3 runs to 11 residues. The CDR3 loop is CASSYSGDRFF. The DNA of the CDR3 is TGTGCCAGCAGTTACTCTGGGGACAGGTTCTTC.

This sequence joins TRBV5-4 and TRBJ2-2; 12 bases fit TRBD2. CDR1 is SGHNT, CDR2 YYREEE, per germline (reference sequence). CDR3 length equals 19 residues. The V and J ends lost 0 bases and 3 bases, in that order; junction bases with no gene match: 9. The CDR3 sequence: CASSLGFQLAGGYTGELFF. The DNA for the CDR3 is TGTGCCAGCAGCTTGGGTTTCCAACTAGCGGGAGGCTACACCGGGGAGCTGTTTTTT.

V is TRBV13 and J is TRBJ2-1; 9 nucleotides align to TRBD2. The CDR3 is made up of 15 amino acids. Per germline, CDR1 PRHDT and CDR2 FYEKMQ (reference sequence). J lost 7 bases, V lost 5 bases, and 9 bases had no gene match. Here the CDR3 reads CASSPGLASYNEQFF. Here the CDR3 DNA reads TGTGCCAGCAGCCCGGGACTAGCAAGTTATAATGAGCAGTTCTTC. Drawing the rest from reference TRBV13 and TRBJ2-1, the complete variable domain is AAGVIQSPRHLIKEKRETATLKCYPIPRHDTVYWYQQGPGQDPQFLISFYEKMQSDKGSIPDRFSAQQFSDYHSELNMSSLELGDSALYFCASSPGLASYNEQFFGPGTRLTVL.

V is TRBV27 and J is TRBJ2-7, with 9 nucleotides matching TRBD1. The CDR3 contains 15 residues. V shed 4 bases, J shed 5 bases, and the junction held 9 bases outside the gene matches. CDR1 and CDR2 (germline): MNHEY, SMNVEV (reference sequence). The CDR3 DNA follows: TGTGCCAGCAGTTCCCCGGGACAGGGAAGGGACGAGCAGTACTTC. Translated, it gives CASSSPGQGRDEQYF.

The chain links TRBV6-6 to TRBJ2-7; tentatively, D is TRBD1 (7 bases). Germline CDR1 and CDR2: MNHNY and SVGAGI (reference sequence). The CDR3 length is 16 residues. V was clipped by 5 bases and J by 0 bases, with 17 bases between them. The CDR3 spells CASSRGTAQDSYEQYF. CDR3 coding DNA: TGTGCCAGCAGTCGGGGGACAGCTCAAGACTCCTACGAGCAGTACTTC.

The chain links TRBV19 to TRBJ2-3, with TRBD2 matching 7 bases. From germline, CDR1 is LNHDA and CDR2 SQIVND (reference sequence). After removal of 6 bases from V and 4 bases from J, the junction contained 7 bases not matched to a gene. The CDR3 totals 14 residues. CDR3: CASSGTIRADTQYF. The CDR3 nucleotides are TGTGCCAGTAGCGGGACTATAAGGGCAGATACGCAGTATTTT.

This clone was counted once. This chain connects TRBV5-6 to TRBJ1-6, with a tentative D call TRBD1 (5 bases). V lost 4 bases and J lost 7, with 15 bases in between. Germline assignment: CDR1 SGHDT and CDR2 YYEEEE. This CDR3 is 15 amino acids long. CDR3 sequence: CASSPDGGGNSPLHF. CDR3 in DNA: TGTGCCAGCAGCCCGGACGGGGGAGGAAATTCACCCCTCCACTTT.